This T cell receptor (beta chain) was found in a study of T cells after yellow fever vaccination. TCRdb re-derived calls from the 5' RACE reads in MiXCR, one entry per CDR3 protein. Here the sample spans approximately 510,000 distinct CDR3 sequences, 20% to 25% being singletons. This clonotype was picked up a small number of times. V gave up 4 bases and J gave up 12 bases; unmatched junction bases: 15. The CDR3 runs to 15 residues. CDR1 is SGHRS and CDR2 is YFSETQ in the germline V gene. This clonotype was obtained from a man aged 18 to 30 who received the YFV17D yellow fever vaccine. The chain has TRBV5-1 and TRBJ1-4; 7 positions agree with TRBD1. Source: PBMCs, taken roughly 20 days after the first yellow fever vaccination. The DNA of the CDR3 is TGCGCCAGCAGCCCACAGGGACAGTTGAACGAGGAACTGTTTTTT. It encodes CASSPQGQLNEELFF. The entire variable domain, with the rest obtained from reference TRBV5-1 and TRBJ1-4, is as follows: KAGVTQTPRYLIKTRGQQVTLSCSPISGHRSVSWYQQTPGQGLQFLFEYFSETQRNKGNFPGRFSGRQFSNSRSEMNVSTLELGDSALYLCASSPQGQLNEELFFGSGTQLSVL.